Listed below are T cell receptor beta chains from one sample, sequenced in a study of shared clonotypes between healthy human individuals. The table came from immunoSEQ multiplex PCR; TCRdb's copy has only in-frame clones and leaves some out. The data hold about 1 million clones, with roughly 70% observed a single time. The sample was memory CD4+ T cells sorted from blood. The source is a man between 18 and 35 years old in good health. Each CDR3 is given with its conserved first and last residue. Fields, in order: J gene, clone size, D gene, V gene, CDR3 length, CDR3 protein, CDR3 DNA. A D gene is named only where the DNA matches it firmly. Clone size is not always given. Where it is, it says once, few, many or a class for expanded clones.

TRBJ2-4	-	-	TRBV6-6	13	CASRRAAKNIQYF	TGTGCCAGCCGCCGGGCAGCCAAAAACATTCAGTACTTC
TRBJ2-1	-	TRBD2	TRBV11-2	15	CASSLQIAGGVEQFF	TGTGCCAGCAGCTTACAAATAGCGGGAGGGGTTGAGCAGTTCTTC
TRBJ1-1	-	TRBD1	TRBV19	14	CASSHRGAGGEAFF	TGTGCCAGTAGTCACCGCGGGGCAGGGGGAGAAGCTTTCTTT
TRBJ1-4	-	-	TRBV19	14	CASSIRTGSEKLFF	TGTGCCAGTAGTATTCGCACAGGCAGCGAAAAACTGTTTTTT
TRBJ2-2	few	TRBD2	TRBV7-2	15	CASVPSGGNTGELFF	TGTGCCAGCGTCCCAAGCGGGGGTAACACCGGGGAGCTGTTTTTT
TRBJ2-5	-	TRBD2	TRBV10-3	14	CAISSSGSGETQYF	TGTGCCATCAGCTCTAGCGGGAGTGGAGAGACCCAGTACTTC
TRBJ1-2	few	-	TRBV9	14	CAPRGGDANYGYTF	TGTGCCCCACGAGGGGGGGACGCTAACTATGGCTACACCTTC
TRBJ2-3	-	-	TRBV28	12	CASSLIKDTQYF	TGTGCCAGCAGTCTAATAAAGGATACGCAGTATTTT
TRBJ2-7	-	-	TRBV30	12	CAWSVRGAEQYF	TGTGCCTGGAGTGTAAGGGGAGCGGAGCAGTACTTC
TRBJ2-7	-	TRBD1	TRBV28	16	CASNPSGDRGRWEQYF	TGTGCCAGCAACCCCTCCGGGGACAGGGGGCGGTGGGAGCAGTACTTC
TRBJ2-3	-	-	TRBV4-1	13	CASSWGGTDTQYF	TGCGCCAGCTCATGGGGGGGCACAGATACGCAGTATTTT
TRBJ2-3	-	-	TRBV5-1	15	CASSSSGFVSDTQYF	TGCGCCAGCAGCTCGTCAGGGTTTGTATCAGATACGCAGTATTTT
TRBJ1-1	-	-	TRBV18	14	CASSPSIGGTEAFF	TGTGCCAGCTCACCATCTATAGGTGGCACTGAAGCTTTCTTT
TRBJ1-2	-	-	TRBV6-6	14	CASSNRGIDYGYTF	TGTGCCAGCAGCAATAGGGGGATTGACTATGGCTACACCTTC
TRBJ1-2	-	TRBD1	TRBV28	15	CASSFNRGSNYGYTF	TGTGCCAGCAGTTTCAACAGGGGTTCTAACTATGGCTACACCTTC
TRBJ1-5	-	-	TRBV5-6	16	CASSLASFRPNQPQHF	TGTGCCAGCAGCTTGGCTTCCTTCCGACCCAATCAGCCCCAGCATTTT
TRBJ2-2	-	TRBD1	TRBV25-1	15	CASSATGWGTGELFF	TGTGCCAGCAGTGCGACAGGGTGGGGGACCGGGGAGCTGTTTTTT
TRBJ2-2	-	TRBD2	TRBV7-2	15	CASSPPSGNTGELFF	TGTGCCAGCAGCCCACCTAGCGGGAACACCGGGGAGCTGTTTTTT
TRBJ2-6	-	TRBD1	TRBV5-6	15	CASSLRGPGANVLTF	TGTGCCAGCAGCTTGAGGGGGCCTGGGGCCAACGTCCTGACTTTC
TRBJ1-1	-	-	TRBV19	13	CASRARPNTEAFF	TGTGCCAGTAGAGCTCGACCGAACACTGAAGCTTTCTTT
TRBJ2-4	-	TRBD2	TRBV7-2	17	CASSGGTSGSGKNIQYF	TGTGCCAGCAGCGGTGGGACTAGCGGGAGTGGCAAAAACATTCAGTACTTC
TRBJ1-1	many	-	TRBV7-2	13	CASSPRGDTEAFF	TGTGCCAGCAGCCCTAGGGGGGACACTGAAGCTTTCTTT
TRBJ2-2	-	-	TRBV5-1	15	CASSLEGINTGELFF	TGCGCCAGCAGCTTGGAAGGGATTAACACCGGGGAGCTGTTTTTT
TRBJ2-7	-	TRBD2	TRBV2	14	CASTSSGGPGEQYF	TGTGCCAGCACTTCTAGCGGGGGGCCCGGCGAGCAGTACTTC
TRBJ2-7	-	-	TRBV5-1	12	CASSLPGTEQYF	TGCGCCAGCAGCTTGCCCGGGACCGAGCAGTACTTC
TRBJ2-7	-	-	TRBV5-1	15	CASSLNTGYEYEQYF	TGCGCCAGCAGCTTGAACACAGGGTATGAGTACGAGCAGTACTTC
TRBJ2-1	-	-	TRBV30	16	CAWSVLSGLSRNEQFF	TGTGCCTGGAGTGTACTTAGCGGCCTGAGTCGGAATGAGCAGTTCTTC
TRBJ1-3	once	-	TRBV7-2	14	CASSTLGAGNTIYF	TGTGCCAGCAGCACCTTGGGAGCTGGAAACACCATATATTTT
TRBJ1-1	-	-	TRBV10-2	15	CASSTTGMVNTEAFF	TGCGCCAGCAGTACCACAGGGATGGTGAACACTGAAGCTTTCTTT
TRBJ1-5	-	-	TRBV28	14	CASTGGGVSQPQHF	TGTGCCAGCACCGGGGGAGGGGTGAGTCAGCCCCAGCATTTT
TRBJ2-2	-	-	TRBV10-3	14	CAVPKRSNTGELFF	TGTGCCGTCCCGAAGCGGTCTAACACCGGGGAGCTGTTTTTT
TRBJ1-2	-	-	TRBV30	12	CAWRGESYGYTF	TGTGCCTGGAGGGGGGAGAGCTATGGCTACACCTTC
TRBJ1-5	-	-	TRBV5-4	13	CASSLDRYQPQHF	TGTGCCAGCAGCTTGGATAGGTATCAGCCCCAGCATTTT
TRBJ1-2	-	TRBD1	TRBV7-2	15	CASSGGQGGGYGYTF	TGTGCCAGCAGCGGGGGACAGGGAGGCGGCTATGGCTACACCTTC
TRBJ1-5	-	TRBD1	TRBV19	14	CASRNPGGGQPQHF	TGTGCCAGTAGGAACCCAGGGGGGGGGCAGCCCCAGCATTTT
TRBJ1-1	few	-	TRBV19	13	CASSTQRNTEAFF	TGTGCCAGTAGTACCCAGAGAAACACTGAAGCTTTCTTT
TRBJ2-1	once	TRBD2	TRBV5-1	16	CASSLAAGRGYNEQFF	TGCGCCAGCAGCTTGGCGGCCGGGAGGGGGTACAATGAGCAGTTCTTC
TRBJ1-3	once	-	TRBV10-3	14	CAISTSGSGNTIYF	TGTGCCATCAGCACTAGTGGCTCTGGAAACACCATATATTTT
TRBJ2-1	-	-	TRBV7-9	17	CASSPLLNSRGDNEQFF	TGTGCCAGCAGCCCCCTTCTGAATTCGAGGGGGGACAATGAGCAGTTCTTC
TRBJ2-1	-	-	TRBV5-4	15	CASTRGGSSYNEQFF	TGTGCCAGCACCAGGGGGGGTAGCTCCTACAATGAGCAGTTCTTC
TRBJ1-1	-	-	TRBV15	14	CATSRDEINTEAFF	TGTGCCACCAGCAGAGATGAGATCAACACTGAAGCTTTCTTT
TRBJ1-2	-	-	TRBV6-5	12	CASSSGEGGYTF	TGTGCCAGCAGTTCCGGAGAGGGTGGCTACACCTTC
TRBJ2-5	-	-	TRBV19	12	CASSIGLETQYF	TGTGCCAGTAGTATAGGGTTAGAGACCCAGTACTTC
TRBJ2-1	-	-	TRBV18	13	CASSPISYNEQFF	TGTGCCAGCTCACCAATCAGTTACAATGAGCAGTTCTTC
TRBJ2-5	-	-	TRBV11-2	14	CASKSDRNQETQYF	TGTGCCAGCAAGTCGGACAGAAATCAAGAGACCCAGTACTTC
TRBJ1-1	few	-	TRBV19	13	CASRGLRYTEAFF	TGTGCCAGTAGGGGGCTAAGGTACACTGAAGCTTTCTTT
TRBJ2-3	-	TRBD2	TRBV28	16	CASSAGTSGGLDTQYF	TGTGCCAGCAGTGCCGGGACTAGCGGGGGTCTAGATACGCAGTATTTT
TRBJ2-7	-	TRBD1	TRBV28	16	CASSPRGTDRVYEQYF	TGTGCCAGCAGTCCTCGGGGTACGGACAGGGTCTACGAGCAGTACTTC
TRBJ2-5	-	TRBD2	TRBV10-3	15	CAISAGTSGSETQYF	TGTGCCATCAGCGCCGGGACTAGCGGGAGTGAGACCCAGTACTTC
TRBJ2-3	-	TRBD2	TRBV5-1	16	CASSAPGLAIIGTQYF	TGCGCCAGCAGCGCTCCGGGACTAGCAATTATTGGGACGCAGTATTTT